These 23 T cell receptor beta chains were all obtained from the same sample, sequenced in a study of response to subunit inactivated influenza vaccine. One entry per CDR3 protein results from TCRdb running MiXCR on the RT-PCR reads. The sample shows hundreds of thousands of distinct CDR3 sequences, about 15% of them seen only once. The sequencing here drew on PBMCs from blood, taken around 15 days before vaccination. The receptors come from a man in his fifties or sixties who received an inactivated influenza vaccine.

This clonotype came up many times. The CDR3 DNA follows: TGCAGTGCTAGATCACCTACGGGGGGATCAACCTACAATGAGCAGTTCTTC. Translated, it gives CSARSPTGGSTYNEQFF. The gene calls are TRBV20-1 and TRBJ2-1; 7 nucleotides agree with TRBD2. This CDR3 is 17 amino acids long. J was trimmed by 2 bases and V by 2 bases; bases with no gene match: 12. The germline gives CDR1 DFQATT, CDR2 SNEGSKA (reference sequence).

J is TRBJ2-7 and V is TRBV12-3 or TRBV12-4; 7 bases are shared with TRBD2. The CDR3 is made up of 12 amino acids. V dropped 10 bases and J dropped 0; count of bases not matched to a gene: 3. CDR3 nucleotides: TGTGCCATGGGGGACTACTCCTACGAGCAGTACTTC. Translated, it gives CAMGDYSYEQYF.

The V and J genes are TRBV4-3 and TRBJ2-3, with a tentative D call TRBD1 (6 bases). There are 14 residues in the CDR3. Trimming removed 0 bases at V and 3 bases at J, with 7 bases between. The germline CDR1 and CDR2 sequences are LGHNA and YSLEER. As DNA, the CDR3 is TGCGCCAGCAGCCAAGACCAGGGGACAGATACGCAGTATTTT. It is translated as CASSQDQGTDTQYF.

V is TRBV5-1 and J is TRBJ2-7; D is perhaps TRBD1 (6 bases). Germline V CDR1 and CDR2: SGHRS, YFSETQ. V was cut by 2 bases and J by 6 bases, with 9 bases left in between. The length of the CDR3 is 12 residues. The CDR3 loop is CASSLGDIEQYF. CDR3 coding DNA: TGCGCCAGCAGCTTAGGGGACATCGAGCAGTACTTC.

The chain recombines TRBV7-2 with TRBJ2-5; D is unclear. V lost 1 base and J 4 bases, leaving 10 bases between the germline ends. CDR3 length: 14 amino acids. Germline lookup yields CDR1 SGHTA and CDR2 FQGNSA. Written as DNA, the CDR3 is TGTGCCAGCAGCTTAGATGGTCCGCGAGAGACCCAGTACTTC. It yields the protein CASSLDGPRETQYF. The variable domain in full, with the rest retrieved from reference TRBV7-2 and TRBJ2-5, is GAGVSQSPSNKVTEKGKDVELRCDPISGHTALYWYRQSLGQGLEFLIYFQGNSAPDKSGLPSDRFSAERTGGSVSTLTIQRTQQEDSAVYLCASSLDGPRETQYFGPGTRLLVL.

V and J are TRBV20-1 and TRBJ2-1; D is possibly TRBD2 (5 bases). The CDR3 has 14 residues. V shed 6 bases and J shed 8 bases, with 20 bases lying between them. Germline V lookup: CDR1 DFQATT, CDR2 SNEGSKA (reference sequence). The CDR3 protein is CSAKSRDGLHEQFF. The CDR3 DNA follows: TGCAGTGCCAAAAGCCGGGATGGGTTACATGAGCAGTTCTTC.

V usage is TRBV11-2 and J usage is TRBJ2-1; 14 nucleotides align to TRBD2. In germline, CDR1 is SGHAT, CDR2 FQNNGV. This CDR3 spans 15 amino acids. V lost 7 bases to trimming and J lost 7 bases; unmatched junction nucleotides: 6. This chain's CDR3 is CASTAGTSGSNEQFF. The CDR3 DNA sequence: TGTGCCAGCACCGCCGGGACTAGCGGGAGTAATGAGCAGTTCTTC.

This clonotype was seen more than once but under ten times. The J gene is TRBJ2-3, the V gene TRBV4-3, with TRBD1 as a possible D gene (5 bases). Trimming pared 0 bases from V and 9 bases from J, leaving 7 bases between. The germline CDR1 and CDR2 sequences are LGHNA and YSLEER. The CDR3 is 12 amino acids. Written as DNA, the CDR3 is TGCGCCAGCAGCCAAGAGAAGGGGACGCAGTATTTT. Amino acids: CASSQEKGTQYF.

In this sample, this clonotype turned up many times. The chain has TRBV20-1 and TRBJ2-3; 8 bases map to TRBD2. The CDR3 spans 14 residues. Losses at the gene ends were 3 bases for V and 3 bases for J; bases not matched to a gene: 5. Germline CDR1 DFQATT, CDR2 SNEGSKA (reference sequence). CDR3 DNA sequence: TGCAGTGCTAGTCCTAGCGGGCGAACAGATACGCAGTATTTT. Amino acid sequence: CSASPSGRTDTQYF.

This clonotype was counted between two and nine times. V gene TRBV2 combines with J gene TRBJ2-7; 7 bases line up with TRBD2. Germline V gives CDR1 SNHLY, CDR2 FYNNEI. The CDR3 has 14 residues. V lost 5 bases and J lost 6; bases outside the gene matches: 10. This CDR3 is CASSFYGTGGEQYF. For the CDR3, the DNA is TGTGCCAGCAGTTTTTACGGCACGGGGGGCGAGCAGTACTTC.

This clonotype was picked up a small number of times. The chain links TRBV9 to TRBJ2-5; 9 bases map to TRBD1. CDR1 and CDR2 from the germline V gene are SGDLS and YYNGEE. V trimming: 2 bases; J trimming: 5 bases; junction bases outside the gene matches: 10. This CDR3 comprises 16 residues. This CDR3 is CASSVGGTGQRETQYF. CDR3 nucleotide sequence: TGTGCCAGCAGCGTGGGGGGGACAGGGCAGAGGGAGACCCAGTACTTC.

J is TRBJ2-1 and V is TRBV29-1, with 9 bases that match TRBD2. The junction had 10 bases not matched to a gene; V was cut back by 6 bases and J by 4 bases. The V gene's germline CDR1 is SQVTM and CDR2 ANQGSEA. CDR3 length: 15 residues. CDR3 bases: TGCAGCGTGACTAGCGGCAATACCAATTACAATGAGCAGTTCTTC. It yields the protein CSVTSGNTNYNEQFF.

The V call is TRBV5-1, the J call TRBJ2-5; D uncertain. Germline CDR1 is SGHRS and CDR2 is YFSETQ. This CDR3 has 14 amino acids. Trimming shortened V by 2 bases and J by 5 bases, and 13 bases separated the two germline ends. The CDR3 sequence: CASSFNDRRETQYF. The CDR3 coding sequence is TGCGCCAGCAGCTTTAACGATCGCCGGGAGACCCAGTACTTC.

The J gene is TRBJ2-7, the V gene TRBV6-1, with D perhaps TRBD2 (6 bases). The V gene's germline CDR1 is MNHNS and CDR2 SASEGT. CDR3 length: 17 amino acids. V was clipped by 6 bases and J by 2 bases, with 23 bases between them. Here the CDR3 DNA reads TGTGCCAGCAGGAGCCAAAGCGGAGGGGACCCAGCCTACGAGCAGTACTTC. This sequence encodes CASRSQSGGDPAYEQYF.

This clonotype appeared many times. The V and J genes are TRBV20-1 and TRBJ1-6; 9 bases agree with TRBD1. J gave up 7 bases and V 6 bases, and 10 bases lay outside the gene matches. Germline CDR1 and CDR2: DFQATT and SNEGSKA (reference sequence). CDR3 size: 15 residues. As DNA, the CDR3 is TGCAGTGCCCCCCGGGGGGACAGGGTGAATTCACCCCTCCACTTT. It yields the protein CSAPRGDRVNSPLHF.

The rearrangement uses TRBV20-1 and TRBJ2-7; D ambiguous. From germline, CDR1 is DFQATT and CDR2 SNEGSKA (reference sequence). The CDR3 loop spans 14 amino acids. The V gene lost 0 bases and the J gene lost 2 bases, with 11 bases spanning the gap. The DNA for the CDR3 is TGCAGTGCTAGAGATCGTGACGCAGCCTACGAGCAGTACTTC. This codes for CSARDRDAAYEQYF.

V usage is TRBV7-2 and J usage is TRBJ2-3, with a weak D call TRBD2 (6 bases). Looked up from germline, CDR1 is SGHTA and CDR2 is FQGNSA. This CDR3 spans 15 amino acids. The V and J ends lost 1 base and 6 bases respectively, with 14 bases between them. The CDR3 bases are TGTGCCAGCAGCTTAGGCGGGGTAGGGATCGATACGCAGTATTTT. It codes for CASSLGGVGIDTQYF.

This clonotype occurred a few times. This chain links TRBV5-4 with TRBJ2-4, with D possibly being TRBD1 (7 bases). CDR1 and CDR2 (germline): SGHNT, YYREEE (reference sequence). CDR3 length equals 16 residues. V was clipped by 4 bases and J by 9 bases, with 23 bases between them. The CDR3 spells CASSKEGARIPSIQYF. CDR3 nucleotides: TGTGCCAGCAGCAAGGAGGGGGCGCGAATCCCAAGCATTCAGTACTTC.

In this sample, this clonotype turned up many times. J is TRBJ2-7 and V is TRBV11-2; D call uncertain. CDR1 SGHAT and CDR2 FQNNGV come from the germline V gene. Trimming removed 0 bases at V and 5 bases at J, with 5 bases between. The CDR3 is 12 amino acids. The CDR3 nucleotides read TGTGCCAGCAGCTTAGATTTCAACGAGCAGTACTTC. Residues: CASSLDFNEQYF.

CDR3 in DNA: TGCAGTGCTCCCTCAGTAACCGCTAACTATGGCTACACCTTC. Its translation: CSAPSVTANYGYTF. The chain couples TRBV20-1 to TRBJ1-2, with D hard to call. Trimming stripped 5 bases from V and 0 bases from J, with 13 bases between. Per germline, CDR1 DFQATT and CDR2 SNEGSKA (reference sequence). This CDR3 is built from 14 residues.

The CDR3 sequence: CASSLRLRGGSSYEQYF. As DNA, the CDR3 is TGTGCCAGCAGTTTAAGGCTGCGTGGGGGAAGCTCCTACGAGCAGTACTTC. The rearrangement links TRBV28 to TRBJ2-7; tentatively, D is TRBD1 or TRBD2 (5 bases each). Germline CDR1 reads MDHEN; CDR2 reads SYDVKM. V was trimmed by 2 bases and J by 0 bases, leaving 17 bases between them. The CDR3 totals 17 residues.

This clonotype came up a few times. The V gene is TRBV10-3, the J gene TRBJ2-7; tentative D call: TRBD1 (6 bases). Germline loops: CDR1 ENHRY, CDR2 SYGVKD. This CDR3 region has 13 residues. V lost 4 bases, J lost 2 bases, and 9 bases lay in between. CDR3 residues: CAISGTETYEQYF. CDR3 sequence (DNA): TGTGCCATCAGTGGGACAGAGACCTACGAGCAGTACTTC.

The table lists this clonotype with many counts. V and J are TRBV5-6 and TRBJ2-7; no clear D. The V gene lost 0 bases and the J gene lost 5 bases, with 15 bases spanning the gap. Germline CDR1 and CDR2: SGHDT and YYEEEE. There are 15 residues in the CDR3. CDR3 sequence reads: CASSLVGRLKNEQYF. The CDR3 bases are TGTGCCAGCAGCTTGGTCGGCAGGTTGAAGAACGAGCAGTACTTC.